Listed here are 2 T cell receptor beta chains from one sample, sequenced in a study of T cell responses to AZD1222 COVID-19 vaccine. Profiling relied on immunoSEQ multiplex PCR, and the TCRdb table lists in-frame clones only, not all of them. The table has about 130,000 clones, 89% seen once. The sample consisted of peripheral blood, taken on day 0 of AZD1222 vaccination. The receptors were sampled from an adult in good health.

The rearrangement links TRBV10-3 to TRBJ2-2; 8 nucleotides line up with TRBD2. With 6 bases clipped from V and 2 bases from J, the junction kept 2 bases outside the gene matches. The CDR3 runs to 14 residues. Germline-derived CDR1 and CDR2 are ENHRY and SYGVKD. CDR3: CAIRLAENTGELFF. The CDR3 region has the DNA TGTGCCATCAGACTAGCGGAAAACACCGGGGAGCTGTTTTTT.

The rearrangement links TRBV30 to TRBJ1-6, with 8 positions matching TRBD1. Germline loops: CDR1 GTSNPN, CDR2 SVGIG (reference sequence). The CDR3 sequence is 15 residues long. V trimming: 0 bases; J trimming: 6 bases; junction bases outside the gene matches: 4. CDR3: CAWSVGTGVNSPLHF. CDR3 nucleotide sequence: TGTGCCTGGAGTGTCGGGACAGGAGTTAATTCACCCCTCCACTTT.